A selection of T cell receptor beta chains follows, all from one sample in a study of blood T cell repertoires in COVID-19. Sequenced by immunoSEQ multiplex PCR; TCRdb stores in-frame clones only, minus some. Here the sample spans 35,000 to 50,000 clones, roughly 90% being singletons. The sequencing input was peripheral blood. These receptors were collected from a man in his fifties or sixties with active COVID-19. Both conserved end residues are part of each CDR3. A D gene is named only where the DNA matches it firmly. The listing skips clone size in some rows; elsewhere it reads once, few, many or a size class.

j_call	v_call	clone_size	d_call	cdr3_aa	cdr3_nt
TRBJ2-4	TRBV19	.	TRBD2	CASSSSGGAGDIQYF	TGTGCCAGTAGTAGTAGCGGGGGGGCCGGAGACATTCAGTACTTC
TRBJ1-2	TRBV6-1	.	TRBD1	CASSEDRVIYGYTF	TGTGCCAGCAGTGAGGACAGGGTAATCTATGGCTACACCTTC
TRBJ2-2	TRBV6-5	.	.	CASSYSRISNTGELFF	TGTGCCAGCAGTTACTCGAGAATATCGAACACCGGGGAGCTGTTTTTT
TRBJ2-1	TRBV18	once	TRBD2	CASSPRTSGISYNEQFF	TGTGCCAGCTCACCACGGACTAGCGGGATAAGCTACAATGAGCAGTTCTTC
TRBJ2-5	TRBV10-1	.	TRBD2	CASSPLAGGQETQYF	TGCGCCAGCAGTCCGCTAGCGGGAGGCCAAGAGACCCAGTACTTC
TRBJ2-1	TRBV21-1	.	.	CASSTAGASGCFGAYNEQFF	TGTGCCAGCAGCACCGCTGGGGCTAGCGGGTGCTTCGGGGCCTACAATGAGCAGTTCTTC
TRBJ2-2	TRBV4-3	.	TRBD2	CASSQAGLGTGELFF	TGCGCCAGCAGCCAAGCTGGACTAGGCACCGGGGAGCTGTTTTTT
TRBJ1-5	TRBV19	.	TRBD1	CASSKGQDSNQPQHF	TGTGCCAGTAGTAAGGGACAGGATAGCAATCAGCCCCAGCATTTT
TRBJ1-3	TRBV11-2	.	.	CASSLAGPGNTIYF	TGTGCCAGCAGCTTAGCAGGGCCTGGAAACACCATATATTTT
TRBJ2-7	TRBV7-9	.	TRBD1	CASSQPTGIYEQYF	TGTGCCAGCAGCCAGCCGACAGGGATCTACGAGCAGTACTTC
TRBJ1-3	TRBV6-6	once	TRBD1	CASSYGGQGAGNTIYF	TGTGCCAGCAGTTATGGCGGACAGGGGGCTGGAAACACCATATATTTT
TRBJ2-7	TRBV27	.	TRBD2	CASSLSVGTSGSGEQYF	TGTGCCAGCAGTTTATCGGTGGGAACTAGCGGGAGTGGCGAGCAGTACTTC
TRBJ2-3	TRBV5-1	.	TRBD1	CASSRGQGTTDTQYF	TGCGCCAGCAGCAGGGGACAGGGTACCACAGATACGCAGTATTTT
TRBJ2-1	TRBV29-1	.	.	CSVEGEGVNEQFF	TGCAGCGTTGAAGGTGAAGGGGTCAATGAGCAGTTCTTC
TRBJ2-7	TRBV4-3	.	.	CASSQDGWGERSYEQYF	TGCGCCAGCAGCCAAGATGGGTGGGGGGAGAGGTCCTACGAGCAGTACTTC
TRBJ1-3	TRBV4-1	.	.	CASSQVQGSGNTIYF	TGCGCCAGCAGCCAAGTTCAGGGCTCTGGAAACACCATATATTTT
TRBJ1-2	TRBV5-4	.	.	CASNRQGYGYTF	TGTGCCAGCAACAGGCAGGGCTATGGCTACACCTTC
TRBJ2-7	TRBV9	.	TRBD2	CASSAGLVSYEQYF	TGTGCCAGCAGCGCTGGACTAGTCTCCTACGAGCAGTACTTC
TRBJ2-5	TRBV7-2	.	TRBD2	CASSLVPGGAGTQYF	TGTGCCAGCAGCTTAGTTCCCGGGGGGGCAGGGACCCAGTACTTC
TRBJ2-7	TRBV4-3	.	.	CASSQDWPVITYEQYF	TGCGCCAGCAGCCAAGATTGGCCAGTAATAACCTACGAGCAGTACTTC